One and the same sample provided the 23 T cell receptor beta chains below, sequenced in a study of shared clonotypes between healthy human individuals. Clones were read by immunoSEQ multiplex PCR, and TCRdb kept only the in-frame ones, dropping some. Of 2 million or so clones in the sample, roughly 95% were seen once. The source material was naive CD4+ T cells sorted from blood. As to subset: CD45RA+ positively selected. The source of these receptors is a man younger than 30 in good health.

This clone has only one observation. Written as DNA, the CDR3 is TGTGCCAGCCAACCCTCAGGGCGCAATCCTTACGAGCAGTACTTC. Translating gives CASQPSGRNPYEQYF. V and J are TRBV6-4 and TRBJ2-7, with D perhaps TRBD1 (5 bases). Trimming took off 8 bases at V and 4 bases at J, with 21 bases between the two ends. Per the germline V gene, CDR1 is MRHNA and CDR2 is SNTAGT. The CDR3 covers 15 residues.

This clone came up once. This sequence joins TRBV11-2 and TRBJ2-1; TRBD1 might be the D (6 bases). V lost 6 bases to trimming and J lost 9 bases, with 15 bases between them. Germline values: CDR1 SGHAT, CDR2 FQNNGV. The CDR3 runs 13 residues. CDR3 sequence reads: CASRVADSGEQFF. CDR3 sequence (DNA): TGTGCCAGCAGAGTCGCGGACAGCGGTGAGCAGTTCTTC.

The chain joins TRBV12-5 to TRBJ2-1; D is perhaps TRBD1 (6 bases). The V gene's germline CDR1 is LGHNT and CDR2 FRNRAP. The CDR3 spans 13 residues. V dropped 7 bases and J dropped 9 bases, with 16 bases sitting between them. The CDR3 loop is CASAPPGVGEQFF. CDR3 nucleotides: TGTGCTAGTGCCCCCCCAGGGGTCGGTGAGCAGTTCTTC.

This clone was seen just once. The same CDR3 can be traced to other DNA sequences in this sample. V and J are TRBV28 and TRBJ1-2; D is perhaps TRBD1 (5 bases). Germline assignment: CDR1 MDHEN and CDR2 SYDVKM. V was shortened by 6 bases and J by 3 bases, with 17 bases between the two germline ends. This CDR3 is built from 15 residues. CDR3 sequence: CASSSGTGGYYGYTF. The CDR3 DNA reads as TGTGCCAGCAGCTCTGGGACCGGGGGTTACTATGGCTACACCTTC.

This clone has only one observation. The rearrangement links TRBV7-9 to TRBJ2-5; D gene ambiguous. The CDR3 has 16 amino acids. Germline V gene sequence: CDR1 SEHNR, CDR2 FQNEAQ (reference sequence). V lost 0 bases to trimming and J lost 3 bases, with 14 bases between them. For the CDR3, the DNA is TGTGCCAGCAGCTTAGCGTTTTTGGGTAATAAAGAGACCCAGTACTTC. Translating it yields CASSLAFLGNKETQYF.

The chain combines TRBV5-5 with TRBJ1-2; D is unresolved. There are 15 residues in the CDR3. In germline, CDR1 is SGHKS, CDR2 YYEKEE (reference sequence). The V and J ends lost 2 bases and 3 bases respectively, with 14 bases between them. CDR3 coding DNA: TGTGCCAGCAGCTTTGGGGTCCTACAAGACTATGGCTACACCTTC. Encoded protein: CASSFGVLQDYGYTF.

This clone was picked up one time. The chain links TRBV10-3 to TRBJ2-2, with a possible D match to TRBD1 (6 bases). The CDR3 length is 17 residues. The ends were cut back, 0 bases at V and 4 bases at J, with 15 bases in the middle. The V gene's germline CDR1 is ENHRY and CDR2 SYGVKD. CDR3 coding DNA: TGTGCCATCAGTGAGTCGCTCTACAGGGCGGGCACCGGGGAGCTGTTTTTT. It encodes CAISESLYRAGTGELFF.

The V and J genes are TRBV7-2 and TRBJ2-7; tentative D call: TRBD1 (7 bases). CDR3 length: 13 residues. The germline CDR1 and CDR2 sequences are SGHTA and FQGNSA. V lost 6 bases and J 9 bases, leaving 18 bases between the germline ends. CDR3 DNA: TGTGCCAGCAGTTTCGACAGGGACTCGGGGCAGTACTTC. Residues: CASSFDRDSGQYF.

V gene TRBV4-3 combines with J gene TRBJ2-5; a weak D match, TRBD2 (7 bases). The germline V and J ends were trimmed by 3 bases and 1 base, with 12 bases remaining between them. Germline values: CDR1 LGHNA, CDR2 YSLEER. This CDR3 is built from 15 residues. This CDR3 reads CASSQGASGQETQYF. DNA for the CDR3: TGCGCCAGCAGCCAGGGGGCTAGCGGCCAAGAGACCCAGTACTTC.

The chain is built from TRBV7-9 and TRBJ2-3, with 9 positions matching TRBD2. From germline, CDR1 is SEHNR and CDR2 FQNEAQ (reference sequence). The CDR3 extends over 15 amino acids. V lost 5 bases and J lost 2; bases outside the gene matches: 5. This CDR3 reads CASSAGLAYTDTQYF. The CDR3 region has the DNA TGTGCCAGCAGCGCCGGACTAGCGTACACAGATACGCAGTATTTT.

V usage is TRBV6-1 and J usage is TRBJ2-7; tentative D call: TRBD2 (6 bases). V lost 10 bases, J lost 7 bases, and 14 bases lay in between. Germline-derived CDR1 and CDR2 are MNHNS and SASEGT. CDR3 size: 11 residues. The CDR3 DNA reads as TGTGCCACCCGGGGGTCAGAAGAGCAGTACTTC. Its translation is CATRGSEEQYF.

This clone was seen just once. This sequence joins TRBV9 and TRBJ1-2; D perhaps matches TRBD1 (6 bases). Trimming took off 4 bases at V and 4 bases at J, with 14 bases between the two ends. Germline loops: CDR1 SGDLS, CDR2 YYNGEE. The CDR3 runs 14 residues. CDR3 sequence: CASSNGQSLYGYTF. As DNA, the CDR3 is TGTGCCAGCAGCAACGGACAGTCCCTCTATGGCTACACCTTC.

This chain uses TRBV10-3 with TRBJ1-3, with a possible D match to TRBD1 (5 bases). V lost 7 bases to trimming and J lost 3 bases, with 13 bases between them. Germline V gene data show CDR1 as ENHRY and CDR2 as SYGVKD. The CDR3 has 14 amino acids. The CDR3 loop reads CAITARESGNTIYF. CDR3 DNA sequence: TGTGCCATCACGGCCAGGGAAAGTGGAAACACCATATATTTT.

Concerning this clone itself: At one end the junction does not follow the germline gene, possibly because of a read error. The chain joins TRBV5-5 to TRBJ2-1, with 9 bases identical to TRBD2. The CDR3 runs 11 residues. Germline CDR1 and CDR2: SGHKS and YYEKEE (reference sequence). The CDR3 region has the DNA TGTGCCAGCAGTTTAGCGGGAGAGGGGATCTTC. Amino acid sequence: CASSLAGEGIF.

The CDR3 sequence is CASSRGQGAGFTGELFF. In DNA form, the CDR3 reads TGCGCCAGCAGCAGAGGGCAGGGGGCGGGATTCACCGGGGAGCTGTTTTTT. J is TRBJ2-2 and V is TRBV4-1; 8 bases map to TRBD1. The CDR3 has 17 amino acids. The junction had 12 bases not matched to a gene; V was cut back by 5 bases and J by 4 bases. CDR1 MGHRA and CDR2 YSYEKL come from the germline V gene.

The CDR3 reads CASRQDRVSNQPQHF. The CDR3 region has the DNA TGTGCCAGCAGGCAAGACAGAGTTAGCAATCAGCCCCAGCATTTT. V gene TRBV6-1 combines with J gene TRBJ1-5, with D possibly matching TRBD1 (5 bases). The germline gives CDR1 MNHNS, CDR2 SASEGT. Trimming removed 6 bases at V and 0 bases at J, with 12 bases between. CDR3 length: 15 amino acids.

Remarks on this clone: Other DNA sequences in this specimen translate into the identical CDR3. CDR3 DNA sequence: TGTGCCAGCAGTGGCTTCACAGATACGCAGTATTTT. It translates to CASSGFTDTQYF. V usage is TRBV25-1 and J usage is TRBJ2-3, with D unresolved. V was shortened by 4 bases and J by 2 bases, with 4 bases between the two germline ends. CDR3 length: 12 amino acids. The germline CDR1 and CDR2 sequences are MGHDK and SYGVNS.

J is TRBJ1-4 and V is TRBV27; D is unresolved. Germline V gene data show CDR1 as MNHEY and CDR2 as SMNVEV (reference sequence). CDR3 length: 14 residues. Trimming shortened V by 4 bases and J by 0 bases, and 6 bases separated the two germline ends. The CDR3 here is CASSSFATNEKLFF. CDR3 coding DNA: TGTGCCAGCAGTTCCTTTGCAACTAATGAAAAACTGTTTTTT.

A note on this clone: A much more abundant neighbour one base away suggests this may be a read error. Other DNA sequences from this sample encode an identical CDR3 as well. The V call is TRBV30, the J call TRBJ1-4; maybe TRBD1 (5 bases). The V gene lost 4 bases and the J gene lost 8 bases, with 17 bases spanning the gap. CDR1 is GTSNPN and CDR2 is SVGIG in the germline V gene (reference sequence). The CDR3 is 14 amino acids. This CDR3 is CAWNEGTPGEKLFF. CDR3 bases: TGTGCCTGGAACGAGGGGACCCCGGGCGAAAAACTGTTTTTT.

This clone was recorded only once. V is TRBV5-1 and J is TRBJ2-2; maybe TRBD1 (5 bases). Trimming removed 3 bases at V and 6 bases at J, with 12 bases between. Germline V lookup: CDR1 SGHRS, CDR2 YFSETQ. This CDR3 has 14 amino acids. CDR3 protein: CASSYQGQPGELFF. The DNA of the CDR3 is TGCGCCAGCAGCTACCAGGGTCAGCCCGGGGAGCTGTTTTTT.

The genes are TRBV9 and TRBJ1-3; D possibly corresponds to TRBD1 (5 bases). This CDR3 comprises 15 residues. The V end was cut by 5 bases, the J end by 0 bases, with 12 bases between. Germline-derived CDR1 and CDR2 are SGDLS and YYNGEE. The CDR3 coding sequence is TGTGCCAGCAGGGGGGAAGGGGCCTCTGGAAACACCATATATTTT. Translation: CASRGEGASGNTIYF.

This chain joins TRBV29-1 and TRBJ1-1; no definite D call. The CDR3 is made up of 13 amino acids. The V and J ends lost 4 bases and 5 bases respectively, with 14 bases between them. Germline-derived CDR1 and CDR2 are SQVTM and ANQGSEA. CDR3 sequence reads: CSVGGLYATEAFF. In DNA, the CDR3 is TGCAGCGTTGGCGGCTTGTACGCAACTGAAGCTTTCTTT.

V and J are TRBV6-5 and TRBJ2-7; tentatively, D is TRBD2 (6 bases). The length of the CDR3 is 13 residues. CDR1 is MNHEY, CDR2 SVGAGI, per germline. V lost 8 bases, J lost 0 bases, and 11 bases lay in between. The CDR3 loop is CASFSGTSYEQYF. The CDR3 region has the DNA TGTGCCAGCTTTAGCGGAACCTCCTACGAGCAGTACTTC.